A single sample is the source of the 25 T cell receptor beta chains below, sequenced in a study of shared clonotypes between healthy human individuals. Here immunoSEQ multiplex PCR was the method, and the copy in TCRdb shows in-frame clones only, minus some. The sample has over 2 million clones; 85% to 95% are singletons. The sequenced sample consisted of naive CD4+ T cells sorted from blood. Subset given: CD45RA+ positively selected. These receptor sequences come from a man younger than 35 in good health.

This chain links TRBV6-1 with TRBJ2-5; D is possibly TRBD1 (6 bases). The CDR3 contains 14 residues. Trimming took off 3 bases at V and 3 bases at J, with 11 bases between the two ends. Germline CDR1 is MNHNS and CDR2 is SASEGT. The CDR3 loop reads CASSEPGTKETQYF. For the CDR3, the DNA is TGTGCCAGCAGTGAGCCCGGGACAAAAGAGACCCAGTACTTC.

DNA of the CDR3: TGTGCCAGCAGCCTGGACAGCAACACTGAAGCTTTCTTT. The encoded protein is CASSLDSNTEAFF. The chain recombines TRBV7-3 with TRBJ1-1; perhaps TRBD1 as D (6 bases). V dropped 5 bases and J dropped 2 bases, with 9 bases sitting between them. Germline CDR1 and CDR2: SGHTA and FQGTGA. The CDR3 has 13 residues.

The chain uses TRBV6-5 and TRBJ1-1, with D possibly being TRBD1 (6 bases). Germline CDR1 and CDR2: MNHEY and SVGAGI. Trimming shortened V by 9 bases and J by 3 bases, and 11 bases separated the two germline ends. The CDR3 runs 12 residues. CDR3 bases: TGTGCCAGTTTCAGGGGTTACACTGAAGCTTTCTTT. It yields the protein CASFRGYTEAFF.

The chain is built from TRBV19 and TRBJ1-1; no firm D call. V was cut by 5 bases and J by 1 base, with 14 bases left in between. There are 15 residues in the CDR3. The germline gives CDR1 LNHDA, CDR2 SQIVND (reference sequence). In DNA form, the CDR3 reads TGTGCCAGTAGTCAAGACCGCGAATCGAACACTGAAGCTTTCTTT. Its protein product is CASSQDRESNTEAFF.

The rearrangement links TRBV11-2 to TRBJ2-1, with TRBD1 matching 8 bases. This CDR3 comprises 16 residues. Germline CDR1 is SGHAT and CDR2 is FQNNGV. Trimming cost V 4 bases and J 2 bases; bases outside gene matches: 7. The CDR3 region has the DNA TGTGCCAGCAGCTCAAGACAGGGGCCTGCCTACAATGAGCAGTTCTTC. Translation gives CASSSRQGPAYNEQFF.

The CDR3 is CASSLVSGAGRDEQFF. DNA for the CDR3: TGCGCCAGCAGCTTGGTGTCGGGGGCGGGTAGGGATGAGCAGTTCTTC. The chain employs TRBV5-1 and TRBJ2-1, with D perhaps TRBD1 or TRBD2 (6 bases each). The CDR3 is 16 amino acids. V was pared by 0 bases and J by 8 bases, with 18 bases between. The germline V gene has CDR1 SGHRS and CDR2 YFSETQ.

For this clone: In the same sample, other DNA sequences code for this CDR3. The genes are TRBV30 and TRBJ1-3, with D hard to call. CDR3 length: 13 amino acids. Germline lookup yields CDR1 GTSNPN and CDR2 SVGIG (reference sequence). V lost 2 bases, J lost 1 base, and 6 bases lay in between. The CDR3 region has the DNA TGTGCCTGGAGTTTATCTTCTGGAAACACCATATATTTT. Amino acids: CAWSLSSGNTIYF.

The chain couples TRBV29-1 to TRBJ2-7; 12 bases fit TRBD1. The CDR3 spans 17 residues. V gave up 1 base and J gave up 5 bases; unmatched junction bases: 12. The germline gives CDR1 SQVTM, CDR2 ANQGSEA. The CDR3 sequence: CSVEGEGDRGRSDEQYF. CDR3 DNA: TGCAGCGTTGAAGGAGAGGGGGACAGGGGGCGATCGGACGAGCAGTACTTC.

The CDR3 region has the DNA TGTGCCTGGAGGACTAGCGGGAGGACGGACACCGGGGAGCTGTTTTTT. This encodes CAWRTSGRTDTGELFF. The genes are TRBV30 and TRBJ2-2, with 13 bases aligning to TRBD2. The trim removed 3 bases at V and 3 bases at J, leaving 4 bases unmatched. Germline CDR1 GTSNPN, CDR2 SVGIG (reference sequence). CDR3 length: 16 amino acids. The entire variable domain, with the rest obtained from reference TRBV30 and TRBJ2-2, is as follows: SQTIHQWPATLVQPVGSPLSLECTVEGTSNPNLYWYRQAAGRGLQLLFYSVGIGQISSEVPQNLSASRPQDRQFILSSKKLLLSDSGFYLCAWRTSGRTDTGELFFGEGSRLTVL.

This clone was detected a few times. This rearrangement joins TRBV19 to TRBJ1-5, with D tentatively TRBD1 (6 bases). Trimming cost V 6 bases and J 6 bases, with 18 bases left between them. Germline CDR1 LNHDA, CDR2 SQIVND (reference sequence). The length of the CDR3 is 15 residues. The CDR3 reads CASSTRDIGGQPQHF. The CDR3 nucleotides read TGTGCCAGTAGCACCCGGGACATAGGGGGTCAGCCCCAGCATTTT.

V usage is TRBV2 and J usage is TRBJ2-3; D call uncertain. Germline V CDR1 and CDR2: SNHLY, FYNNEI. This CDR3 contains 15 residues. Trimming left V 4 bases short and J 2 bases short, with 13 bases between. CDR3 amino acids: CASSGPSTPTDTQYF. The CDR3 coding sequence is TGTGCCAGCAGTGGACCTAGTACCCCCACAGATACGCAGTATTTT.

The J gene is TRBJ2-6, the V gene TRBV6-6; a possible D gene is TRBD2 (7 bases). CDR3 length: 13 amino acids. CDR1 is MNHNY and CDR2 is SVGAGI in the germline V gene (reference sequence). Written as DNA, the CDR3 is TGTGCGGCGGGGGCCTCTGGGGCCAACGTCCTGACTTTC. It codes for CAAGASGANVLTF.

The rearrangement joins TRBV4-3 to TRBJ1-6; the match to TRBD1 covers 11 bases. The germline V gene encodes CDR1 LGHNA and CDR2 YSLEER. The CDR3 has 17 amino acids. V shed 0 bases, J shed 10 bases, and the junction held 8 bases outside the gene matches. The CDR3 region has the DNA TGCGCCAGCAGCCAAGAAGGGACAGGGGGTTCTACGTCACCCCTCCACTTT. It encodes CASSQEGTGGSTSPLHF.

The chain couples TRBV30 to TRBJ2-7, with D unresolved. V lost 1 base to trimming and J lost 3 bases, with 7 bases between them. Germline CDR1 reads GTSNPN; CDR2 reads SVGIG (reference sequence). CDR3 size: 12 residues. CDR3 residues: CAWSGRDYEQYF. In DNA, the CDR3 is TGTGCCTGGAGTGGAAGAGACTACGAGCAGTACTTC.

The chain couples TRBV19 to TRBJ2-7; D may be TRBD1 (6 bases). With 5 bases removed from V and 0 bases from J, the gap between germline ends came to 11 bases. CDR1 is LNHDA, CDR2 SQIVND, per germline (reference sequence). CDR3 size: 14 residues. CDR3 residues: CASSSDRSSYEQYF. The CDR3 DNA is TGTGCCAGTAGTTCCGACAGGAGCTCCTACGAGCAGTACTTC.

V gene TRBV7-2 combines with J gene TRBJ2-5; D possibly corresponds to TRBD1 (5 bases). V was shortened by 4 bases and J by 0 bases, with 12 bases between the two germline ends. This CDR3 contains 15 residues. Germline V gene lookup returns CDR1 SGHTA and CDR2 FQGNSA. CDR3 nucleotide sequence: TGTGCCAGCAGCTCTAGGGGCCGGCACCAAGAGACCCAGTACTTC. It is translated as CASSSRGRHQETQYF.

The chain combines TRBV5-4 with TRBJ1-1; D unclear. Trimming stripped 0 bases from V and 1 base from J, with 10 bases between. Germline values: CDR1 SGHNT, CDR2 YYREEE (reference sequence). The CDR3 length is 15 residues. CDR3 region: CASSLGAHENTEAFF. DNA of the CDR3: TGTGCCAGCAGCTTGGGGGCCCACGAGAACACTGAAGCTTTCTTT.

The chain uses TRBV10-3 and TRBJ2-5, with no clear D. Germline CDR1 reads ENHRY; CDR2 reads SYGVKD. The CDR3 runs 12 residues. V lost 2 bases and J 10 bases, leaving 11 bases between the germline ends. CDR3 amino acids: CAISEHAERQYF. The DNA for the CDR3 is TGTGCCATCAGTGAGCATGCGGAGCGCCAGTACTTC.

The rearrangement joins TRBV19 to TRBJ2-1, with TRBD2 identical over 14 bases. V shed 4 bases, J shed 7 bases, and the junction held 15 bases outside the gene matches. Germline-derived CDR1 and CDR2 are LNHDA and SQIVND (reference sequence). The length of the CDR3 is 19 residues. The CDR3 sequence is CASSTGLAGGLGRRNEQFF. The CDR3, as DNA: TGTGCCAGTAGTACCGGACTAGCGGGAGGTCTGGGTAGGAGGAATGAGCAGTTCTTC.

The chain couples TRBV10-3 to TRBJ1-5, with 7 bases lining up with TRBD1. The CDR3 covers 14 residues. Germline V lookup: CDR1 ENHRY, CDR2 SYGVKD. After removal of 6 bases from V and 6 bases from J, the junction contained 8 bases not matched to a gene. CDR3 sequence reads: CAIRGGAEGQPQHF. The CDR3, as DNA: TGTGCCATCAGAGGGGGCGCGGAGGGTCAGCCCCAGCATTTT.

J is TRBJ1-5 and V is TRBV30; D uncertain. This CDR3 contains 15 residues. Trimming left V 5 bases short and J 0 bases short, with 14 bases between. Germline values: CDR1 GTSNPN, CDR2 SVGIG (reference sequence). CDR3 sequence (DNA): TGTGCCTGGGGCCAGGATAGGCGTAGCAATCAGCCCCAGCATTTT. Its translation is CAWGQDRRSNQPQHF.

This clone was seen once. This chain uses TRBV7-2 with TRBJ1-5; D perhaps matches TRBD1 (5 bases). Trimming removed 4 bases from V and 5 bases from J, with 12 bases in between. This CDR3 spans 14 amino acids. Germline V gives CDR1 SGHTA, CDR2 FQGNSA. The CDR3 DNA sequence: TGTGCCAGCAGCTCAGGGATTGAGGATCAGCCCCAGCATTTT. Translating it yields CASSSGIEDQPQHF.

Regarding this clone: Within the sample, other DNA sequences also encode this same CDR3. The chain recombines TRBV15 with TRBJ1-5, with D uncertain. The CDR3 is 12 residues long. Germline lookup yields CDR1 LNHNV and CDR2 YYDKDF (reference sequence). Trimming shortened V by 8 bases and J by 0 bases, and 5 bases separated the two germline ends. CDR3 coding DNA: TGTGCCACCCGAACTAGCAATCAGCCCCAGCATTTT. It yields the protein CATRTSNQPQHF.

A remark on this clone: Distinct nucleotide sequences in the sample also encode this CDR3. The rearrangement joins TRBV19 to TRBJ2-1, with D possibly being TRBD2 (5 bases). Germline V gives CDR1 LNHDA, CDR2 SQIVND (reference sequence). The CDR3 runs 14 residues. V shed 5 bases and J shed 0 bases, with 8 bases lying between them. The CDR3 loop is CASSPGGSYNEQFF. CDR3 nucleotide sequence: TGTGCCAGTAGTCCAGGAGGCTCCTACAATGAGCAGTTCTTC.

For the CDR3, the DNA is TGTGCCAGCAGTCCTGGGACAGTGCTTGAGACCCAGTACTTC. This encodes CASSPGTVLETQYF. V is TRBV6-1 and J is TRBJ2-5, with 7 bases matching TRBD1. The CDR3 has 14 amino acids. With V trimmed by 5 bases and J by 5 bases, 8 bases remained unmatched. Germline CDR1 is MNHNS and CDR2 is SASEGT.